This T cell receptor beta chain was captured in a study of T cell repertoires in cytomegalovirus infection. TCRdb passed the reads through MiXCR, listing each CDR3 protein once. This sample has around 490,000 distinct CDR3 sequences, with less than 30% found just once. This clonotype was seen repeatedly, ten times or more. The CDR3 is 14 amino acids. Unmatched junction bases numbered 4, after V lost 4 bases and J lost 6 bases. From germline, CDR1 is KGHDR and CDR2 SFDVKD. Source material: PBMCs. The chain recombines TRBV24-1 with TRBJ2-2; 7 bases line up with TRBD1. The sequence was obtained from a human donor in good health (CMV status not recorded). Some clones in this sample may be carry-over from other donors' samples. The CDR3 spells CATSETGVPGELFF. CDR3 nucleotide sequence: TGTGCCACCAGTGAAACAGGGGTCCCCGGGGAGCTGTTTTTT.